These 13 T cell receptor beta chains came from one sample sequenced in a study of persistence of HIV-infected CD4 T cells (dated by TCRdb to about 2020). The treatment or condition label here, explained by the study, means: suppressive antiretroviral therapy. A pool of overlapping HIV-1 Gag 15-mer peptides was used at around 1 ug per peptide per mL for cell stimulation. Nonresponding CD40L-negative CD69-negative CD45RO-high memory CD4+ T cells were sorted as memory populations depleted of antigen-responding cells. Their antigens are not known. TCRbeta repertoires were sequenced from genomic DNA with the immunoSEQ hsTCRB assay version 4 in survey mode. Imported from immuneACCESS, the table was reduced by TCRdb to in-frame sequences with V and J called. These copies leave out some clones; in studies compared against another copy, an unresolved V gene accounts for under half, and the cause of the remainder is not known. This sample gives around 60,000 clones in total; just under 75% of them show up just once. Under 2% of the sample goes to the ten largest clones.

Material: CD4+ T cells sorted from PBMCs after 18-hour stimulation, obtained from a patient who received antiretroviral therapy. Per the publication, the cell subset or site label means: CD40L-CD69- CD45RO-high memory CD4 T cells not responding to Gag peptides. All receptors derive from an adult man with HIV who was CMV-seropositive.

This sequence joins TRBV3-1 (or the pseudogene TRBV3-2) and TRBJ2-3, with D unclear. This CDR3 comprises 11 residues. Germline V gene lookup returns CDR1 LGHDT and CDR2 YNNKEL (reference sequence). V was shortened by 6 bases and J by 4 bases, with 5 bases between the two germline ends. The CDR3 loop reads CASRSADTQYF. DNA for the CDR3: TGTGCCAGCAGGAGTGCAGATACGCAGTATTTT.

The V gene is TRBV18, the J gene TRBJ2-6; no reliable D call. The CDR3 has 16 residues. The germline CDR1 and CDR2 sequences are KGHSH and LQKENI. V was pared by 5 bases and J by 2 bases, with 13 bases between. The CDR3 here is CASSGLKGAGANVLTF. For the CDR3, the DNA is TGTGCCAGCTCAGGCTTAAAAGGAGCTGGGGCCAACGTCCTGACTTTC. The full variable domain, rest sourced from reference TRBV18 and TRBJ2-6, is NAGVMQNPRHLVRRRGQEARLRCSPMKGHSHVYWYRQLPEEGLKFMVYLQKENIIDESGMPKERFSAEFPKEGPSILRIQQVVRGDSAAYFCASSGLKGAGANVLTFGAGSRLTVL.

This clone was recorded once. The chain couples TRBV28 to TRBJ1-2; maybe TRBD1 (5 bases). Germline lookup yields CDR1 MDHEN and CDR2 SYDVKM. The V end was cut by 5 bases, the J end by 7 bases, with 17 bases between. The CDR3 extends over 14 amino acids. For the CDR3, the DNA is TGTGCCAGCAGTCCCCGAGGGAGGGGAGGTGGCTACACCTTC. Its protein product is CASSPRGRGGGYTF.

This rearrangement joins TRBV6-5 to TRBJ1-6; the D is unclear. V lost 3 bases and J 3 bases, leaving 9 bases between the germline ends. CDR1 is MNHEY, CDR2 SVGAGI, per germline. The CDR3 has 15 amino acids. CDR3 in amino acids: CASSYREDYNSPLHF. The CDR3 DNA reads as TGTGCCAGCAGTTATAGGGAGGACTATAATTCACCCCTCCACTTT.

CDR3 loop: CASSEAPGTVMNTEAFF. The CDR3 DNA sequence: TGTGCCAGCAGTGAAGCCCCCGGGACAGTCATGAACACTGAAGCTTTCTTT. The V call is TRBV2, the J call TRBJ1-1, with TRBD1 matching over 7 bases. Germline V lookup: CDR1 SNHLY, CDR2 FYNNEI. With 0 bases clipped from V and 0 bases from J, the junction kept 7 bases outside the gene matches. This CDR3 is 17 amino acids long.

Worth noting for this clone: Germline is not matched at one junction end, which may reflect a read error. The V and J genes are TRBV3-1 (or the pseudogene TRBV3-2) and TRBJ1-1, with 7 positions matching TRBD1. CDR1 and CDR2 (germline): LGHDT, YNNKEL (reference sequence). The CDR3 runs 13 residues. The CDR3 sequence is CASSHGQATGAFF. Here the CDR3 DNA reads TGTGCCAGCAGCCATGGACAGGCGACTGGAGCTTTCTTT.

This rearrangement joins TRBV9 to TRBJ1-2, with 12 bases matching TRBD1. There are 14 residues in the CDR3. With 3 bases clipped from V and 8 bases from J, the junction kept 5 bases outside the gene matches. CDR1 and CDR2 from the germline V gene are SGDLS and YYNGEE. The CDR3 here is CASSAWDRGRGYTF. CDR3 in DNA: TGTGCCAGCAGCGCCTGGGACAGGGGGCGAGGCTACACCTTC.

This clone was counted once. The CDR3 loop reads CASSLWDRGGGYTF. CDR3 nucleotides: TGTGCCAGCAGCTTGTGGGACAGGGGAGGTGGCTACACCTTC. The chain joins TRBV5-4 to TRBJ1-2; TRBD1 matches 10 bases. The CDR3 loop spans 14 amino acids. V lost 1 base, J lost 7 bases, and 4 bases stayed unmatched. Germline V gives CDR1 SGHNT, CDR2 YYREEE (reference sequence). The full variable domain, with the rest looked up from reference TRBV5-4 and TRBJ1-2, is ETGVTQSPTHLIKTRGQQVTLRCSSQSGHNTVSWYQQALGQGPQFIFQYYREEENGRGNFPPRFSGLQFPNYSSELNVNALELDDSALYLCASSLWDRGGGYTFGSGTRLTVV.

The gene calls are TRBV7-8 and TRBJ1-3, with TRBD1 matching over 10 bases. V shed 7 bases, J shed 2 bases, and the junction held 8 bases outside the gene matches. CDR3 size: 16 residues. Germline-derived CDR1 and CDR2 are SGHVS and FQNEAQ. The CDR3 bases are TGTGCCAGCACCGTACTGGGGACAGGGGCTGGAAACACCATATATTTT. Protein: CASTVLGTGAGNTIYF.

The J gene is TRBJ1-2, the V gene TRBV2, with 10 bases aligning to TRBD1. The V and J ends lost 5 bases and 4 bases, in that order; junction bases with no gene match: 7. CDR1 and CDR2 from the germline V gene are SNHLY and FYNNEI. The CDR3 is made up of 15 amino acids. As DNA, the CDR3 is TGTGCCAGCAGTTTGGGACAGGGGTGGGGCTATGGCTACACCTTC. Its translation: CASSLGQGWGYGYTF.

This chain connects TRBV4-1 to TRBJ1-4; D is undetermined. Germline V gene sequence: CDR1 MGHRA, CDR2 YSYEKL. V shed 0 bases and J shed 9 bases, with 17 bases lying between them. This CDR3 spans 16 amino acids. CDR3 residues: CASSQDLAGSRKKLFF. CDR3 bases: TGCGCCAGCAGCCAAGATTTGGCGGGAAGTAGGAAAAAACTGTTTTTT.

The chain couples TRBV10-2 to TRBJ2-7, with TRBD1 matching over 8 bases. The V gene end was trimmed by 5 bases and the J gene end by 4 bases; junction bases not matched to a gene: 7. Per the germline V gene, CDR1 is WSHSY and CDR2 is SAAADI. The CDR3 runs 14 residues. The CDR3 coding sequence is TGCGCCAGCAGTCCGGACAGGGAAAGGTACGAGCAGTACTTC. It codes for CASSPDRERYEQYF.

This clone was seen a handful of times. The chain joins TRBV20-1 to TRBJ2-5; unclear D gene. This CDR3 contains 11 residues. Germline values: CDR1 DFQATT, CDR2 SNEGSKA (reference sequence). Trimming cost V 6 bases and J 4 bases, with 9 bases left between them. In nucleotides, the CDR3 is TGCAGTGCCGGGCAGTCAGAGACCCAGTACTTC. Translation gives CSAGQSETQYF.